The present TCR beta chain was sequenced within a study of persistence of HIV-infected CD4 T cells. Study context: Donors were ART-treated; their CMV- and Gag-responding CD4+ T cells were isolated. Multiple blood draws of up to roughly 200 mL, except a couple of donors with single leukapheresis. Notes on the study in general: Degenerate expanded CDR3beta sequences were enriched among CMV- and Gag-responding cells.

This CDR3 has 16 amino acids. Looked up from germline, CDR1 is ENHRY and CDR2 is SYGVKD. Trimming took 2 bases from V and 4 from J; bases not matched to a gene: 8. Lysates of CMV-infected fibroblasts at 10 ug/mL stimulated these cells. CD40L/CD69 double-negative CD45RO-high memory CD4+ T cells were collected. Donors had CD4+ T cell counts above 400 cells/uL and were CMV-seropositive. Details on this clone: No antigen is known for it.

The libraries were made with immunoSEQ version 4 in survey mode. Only in-frame clones appear in the TCRdb table, and some are missing; sequencing was by immunoSEQ multiplex PCR. The repertoire holds about 48,000 clones, with about 80% as singletons. The rearrangement joins TRBV10-3 to TRBJ2-1; 7 bases fit TRBD2. This sample comprised CD4+ T cells sorted from PBMCs after roughly 20-hour stimulation, obtained from a patient who received antiretroviral therapy. This TCR derives from an adult man with HIV who was CMV-seropositive. The CDR3 loop is CAISEDLAGTYNEQFF. In DNA, the CDR3 is TGTGCCATCAGTGAGGATTTAGCGGGTACGTACAATGAGCAGTTCTTC.